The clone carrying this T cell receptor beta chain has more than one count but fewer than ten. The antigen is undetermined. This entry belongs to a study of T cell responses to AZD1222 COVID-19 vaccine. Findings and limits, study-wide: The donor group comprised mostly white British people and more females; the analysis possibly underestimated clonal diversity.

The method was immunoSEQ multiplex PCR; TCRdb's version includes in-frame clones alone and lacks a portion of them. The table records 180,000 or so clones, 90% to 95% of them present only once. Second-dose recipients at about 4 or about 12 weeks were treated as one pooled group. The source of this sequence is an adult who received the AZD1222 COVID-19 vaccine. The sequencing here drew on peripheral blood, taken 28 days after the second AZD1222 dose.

The CDR3: CASSVAGGRAGELFF. The DNA for the CDR3 is TGTGCCAGCAGCGTAGCGGGAGGGAGGGCCGGGGAGCTGTTTTTT. The chain is built from TRBV9 and TRBJ2-2; 8 bases match TRBD2. The CDR3 has 15 amino acids. V lost 0 bases, J lost 6 bases, and 4 bases stayed unmatched. Germline V gives CDR1 SGDLS, CDR2 YYNGEE. Full variable domain (missing parts from reference TRBV9 and TRBJ2-2): DSGVTQTPKHLITATGQRVTLRCSPRSGDLSVYWYQQSLDQGLQFLIQYYNGEERAKGNILERFSAQQFPDLHSELNLSSLELGDSALYFCASSVAGGRAGELFFGEGSRLTVL.